The text below deals with one T cell receptor beta chain. The target antigen is unknown. Sequencing used immunoSEQ multiplex PCR; TCRdb keeps in-frame clones, though not all of them. The table lists some 150,000 clones, approximately 89% of them singletons. This sample is part of a study of T cell responses to AZD1222 COVID-19 vaccine. Findings and caveats of the study: Donors, mostly white British, included more females; clonal diversity was possibly underestimated.

Germline CDR1 and CDR2: GTSNPN and SVGIG (reference sequence). The V segment lost 2 bases and the J segment 5 bases; nucleotides outside the gene matches: 3. The CDR3 is made up of 14 amino acids. This TCR was recovered from an adult in good health. Sequencing used peripheral blood, obtained on day 0 of AZD1222 vaccination. The chain couples TRBV30 to TRBJ2-2; 9 nucleotides match TRBD2. The CDR3 region is CAWSKGLATGELFF. In DNA form, the CDR3 reads TGTGCCTGGAGTAAAGGACTAGCGACCGGGGAGCTGTTTTTT.